This T cell receptor beta chain was found in a study of T cells in Graves' hyperthyroidism and ophthalmopathy. Study-wide points: Ophthalmopathy, as predicted by the model, came a median 6.5 months after the prediction. From stable hyperthyroidism, ophthalmopathy was set apart by a 13 V-J model.

Comment on this clonotype: Its antigen is not known. A much more abundant neighbour one base away suggests this may be a read error.

The TCR beta CDR3 regions underwent amplification using RNA transcripts as the source. During a first-round RT-PCR of the TCR CDR3, the HTBI primer set was used. TCRdb reanalysed the multiplex PCR reads using MiXCR and keeps one entry per CDR3 protein. The table includes approximately 600,000 distinct CDR3 sequences, 14% detected once. Ophthalmopathy patients had moderate-to-severe active disease, CAS ≥3, NOSPECS ≥4, and disease duration under 3 months. The sequence was obtained from a woman between 18 and 30 years old with Graves' ophthalmopathy. Sequencing was done on a sample of blood.

The CDR3, as DNA: TGTGCCAGCAGCCAAGTCGGGACTAGCACAGATACGCAGTATTTT. Translation gives CASSQVGTSTDTQYF. This chain connects TRBV3-1 to TRBJ2-3, with TRBD2 as a possible D gene (6 bases). Per germline, CDR1 LGHDT and CDR2 YNNKEL (reference sequence). The CDR3 length is 15 residues. With 1 base removed from V and 0 bases from J, the gap between germline ends came to 8 bases.